These T cell receptor beta chains were read from a single sample in a study of blood T cell repertoires in COVID-19. Repertoires were generated with immunoSEQ multiplex PCR, while TCRdb's copy carries only in-frame clones and drops some. This table has 150,000 or so clones, roughly 90% appearing once. The sample comprised PBMCs or T cells enriched from blood (not recorded which). The receptors were gathered from a woman in her fifties or sixties who had recovered from COVID-19. Both conserved end residues are part of each CDR3. D genes are given only for firm matches. Some rows have no size entry. The others give once, few or many, or a class for an expanded clone.

clone_size: NA; v_call: TRBV15; d_call: NA; cdr3_length: 14; j_call: TRBJ2-3; cdr3_nt: TGTGCCACCAGCAGAGGGGGCAGCGCAGATACGCAGTATTTT; cdr3_aa: CATSRGGSADTQYF
clone_size: NA; v_call: TRBV30; d_call: TRBD1; cdr3_length: 20; j_call: TRBJ2-5; cdr3_nt: TGTGCCTGGAGGACCTACTTCCCGGGACAGGGGAGGGGAGACCAAGAGACCCAGTACTTC; cdr3_aa: CAWRTYFPGQGRGDQETQYF
clone_size: NA; v_call: TRBV19; d_call: TRBD2; cdr3_length: 15; j_call: TRBJ2-5; cdr3_nt: TGTGCCAGTAGTATTCTACGGGGGGGTAAAGAGACCCAGTACTTC; cdr3_aa: CASSILRGGKETQYF
clone_size: NA; v_call: TRBV7-9; d_call: NA; cdr3_length: 14; j_call: TRBJ1-1; cdr3_nt: TGTGCCAGCAGCTTAGGAGGAGGGTGGGCTGAAGCTTTCTTT; cdr3_aa: CASSLGGGWAEAFF
clone_size: NA; v_call: TRBV11-2; d_call: TRBD1; cdr3_length: 16; j_call: TRBJ1-1; cdr3_nt: TGTGCCAGCAGCCTAGACAGGGGGTTTATGAACACTGAAGCTTTCTTT; cdr3_aa: CASSLDRGFMNTEAFF
clone_size: NA; v_call: TRBV7-2; d_call: NA; cdr3_length: 15; j_call: TRBJ2-1; cdr3_nt: TGTGCCAGCAGCTTAGTCAGGCAGGTCTACAATGAGCAGTTCTTC; cdr3_aa: CASSLVRQVYNEQFF
clone_size: NA; v_call: TRBV19; d_call: NA; cdr3_length: 16; j_call: TRBJ1-3; cdr3_nt: TGTGCCAGTAAAGGTGGGGGGAAGCTCTCTGGAAACACCATATATTTT; cdr3_aa: CASKGGGKLSGNTIYF
clone_size: NA; v_call: TRBV7-3; d_call: NA; cdr3_length: 14; j_call: TRBJ2-3; cdr3_nt: TGTGCCAGCAGCTTATCGGGAACTGGAGATACGCAGTATTTT; cdr3_aa: CASSLSGTGDTQYF
clone_size: NA; v_call: TRBV7-6; d_call: TRBD2; cdr3_length: 13; j_call: TRBJ2-7; cdr3_nt: TGTGCCAGCAGCCTAGCGGGGGGGGAAGAGCAGTACTTC; cdr3_aa: CASSLAGGEEQYF
clone_size: NA; v_call: TRBV29-1; d_call: TRBD1; cdr3_length: 15; j_call: TRBJ1-1; cdr3_nt: TGCAGCGTTGAAACAGGGGGCCGAGGGGGGACTGAAGCTTTCTTT; cdr3_aa: CSVETGGRGGTEAFF
clone_size: NA; v_call: TRBV7-6; d_call: TRBD2; cdr3_length: 18; j_call: TRBJ2-5; cdr3_nt: TGTGCCAGCAGGCAAAGGCTAGCGGGGGGTTTTAATCTGGAGACCCAGTACTTC; cdr3_aa: CASRQRLAGGFNLETQYF
clone_size: NA; v_call: TRBV4-2; d_call: TRBD2; cdr3_length: 20; j_call: TRBJ2-2; cdr3_nt: TGTGCCAGCAGCCAAGAGGGACTAGCGGGGGGACGAGGTACCGCCGGGGAGCTGTTTTTT; cdr3_aa: CASSQEGLAGGRGTAGELFF
clone_size: NA; v_call: TRBV18; d_call: TRBD1; cdr3_length: 16; j_call: TRBJ1-1; cdr3_nt: TGTGCCAGCTCAACCCTCAAGGGGGCGCCGGACACTGAAGCTTTCTTT; cdr3_aa: CASSTLKGAPDTEAFF
clone_size: NA; v_call: TRBV5-4; d_call: NA; cdr3_length: 17; j_call: TRBJ2-7; cdr3_nt: TGTGCCAGCAGCGTGGGGGGGCCGGGCAGGACCCTCTACGAGCAGTACTTC; cdr3_aa: CASSVGGPGRTLYEQYF
clone_size: NA; v_call: TRBV5-1; d_call: TRBD1; cdr3_length: 13; j_call: TRBJ1-2; cdr3_nt: TGCGCCAGCAGCTCCGGACAGGGTCTTGGCTACACCTTC; cdr3_aa: CASSSGQGLGYTF
clone_size: NA; v_call: TRBV19; d_call: TRBD2; cdr3_length: 14; j_call: TRBJ2-5; cdr3_nt: TGTGCCAGTAGTGGACTAGCGGGGGTAGAGACCCAGTACTTC; cdr3_aa: CASSGLAGVETQYF
clone_size: NA; v_call: TRBV7-6; d_call: NA; cdr3_length: 14; j_call: TRBJ1-3; cdr3_nt: TGTGCCAGCAGCTTACGGGGGGCTGGAAACACCATATATTTT; cdr3_aa: CASSLRGAGNTIYF
clone_size: once; v_call: TRBV5-1; d_call: NA; cdr3_length: 16; j_call: TRBJ1-1; cdr3_nt: TGCGCCAGCAGCACCGGACAGATAGCACTGAAATCGGAAGCTTTCTTT; cdr3_aa: CASSTGQIALKSEAFF
clone_size: NA; v_call: TRBV5-6; d_call: NA; cdr3_length: 17; j_call: TRBJ1-2; cdr3_nt: TGTGCCAGCAGCTTGGAACCGATCCGAGTTCCTAACTATGGCTACACCTTC; cdr3_aa: CASSLEPIRVPNYGYTF
clone_size: NA; v_call: TRBV5-1; d_call: TRBD2; cdr3_length: 14; j_call: TRBJ2-7; cdr3_nt: TGCGCCAGCAACGCGGGGGGCGGCACCTACGAGCAGTACTTC; cdr3_aa: CASNAGGGTYEQYF
clone_size: NA; v_call: TRBV5-4; d_call: NA; cdr3_length: 14; j_call: TRBJ1-1; cdr3_nt: TGTGCCAGCAGCTTGGCCAGGGAGAACACTGAAGCTTTCTTT; cdr3_aa: CASSLARENTEAFF
clone_size: NA; v_call: TRBV5-4; d_call: TRBD2; cdr3_length: 13; j_call: TRBJ2-3; cdr3_nt: TGTGCCAGCAGTGTAGCGGGGACAGATACGCAGTATTTT; cdr3_aa: CASSVAGTDTQYF
clone_size: NA; v_call: TRBV6-5; d_call: NA; cdr3_length: 14; j_call: TRBJ1-2; cdr3_nt: TGTGCCAGCAATAAAGGAGGGAGGGGCTATGGCTACACCTTC; cdr3_aa: CASNKGGRGYGYTF
clone_size: NA; v_call: TRBV5-4; d_call: NA; cdr3_length: 16; j_call: TRBJ2-1; cdr3_nt: TGTGCCAGCAGCTTGGCCGGGACTCGAAGCTACAATGAGCAGTTCTTC; cdr3_aa: CASSLAGTRSYNEQFF
clone_size: NA; v_call: TRBV5-5; d_call: NA; cdr3_length: 13; j_call: TRBJ1-1; cdr3_nt: TGTGCCAGCAGCTTCCAGGGGAAGACTGAAGCTTTCTTT; cdr3_aa: CASSFQGKTEAFF
clone_size: NA; v_call: TRBV18; d_call: NA; cdr3_length: 18; j_call: TRBJ2-7; cdr3_nt: TGTGCCAGCTCACCGATGGCAGGGGGACTGGGGTCGCCGTACGAGCAGTACTTC; cdr3_aa: CASSPMAGGLGSPYEQYF
clone_size: NA; v_call: TRBV7-7; d_call: TRBD1; cdr3_length: 16; j_call: TRBJ2-5; cdr3_nt: TGTGCCAGCAGCTTAGGGGGACAGGGGGCAGGAGAGACCCAGTACTTC; cdr3_aa: CASSLGGQGAGETQYF
clone_size: NA; v_call: TRBV7-9; d_call: TRBD1; cdr3_length: 14; j_call: TRBJ1-3; cdr3_nt: TGTGCCAGCAGCTCCGGGACAGGTGGAAACACCATATATTTT; cdr3_aa: CASSSGTGGNTIYF
clone_size: once; v_call: TRBV2; d_call: TRBD2; cdr3_length: 16; j_call: TRBJ2-5; cdr3_nt: TGTGCCAGCAGTGAATCGGGGCTAGCGGGAGGAGAGACCCAGTACTTC; cdr3_aa: CASSESGLAGGETQYF
clone_size: NA; v_call: TRBV2; d_call: NA; cdr3_length: 15; j_call: TRBJ2-1; cdr3_nt: TGTGCCAGCACCCTGGGAGTAGCAGGTGGCAATGAGCAGTTCTTC; cdr3_aa: CASTLGVAGGNEQFF
clone_size: NA; v_call: TRBV11-3; d_call: TRBD2; cdr3_length: 15; j_call: TRBJ2-7; cdr3_nt: TGTGCCAGCAGCTTCGCCGGGGGGGGGCGGTCCGAGCAGTACTTC; cdr3_aa: CASSFAGGGRSEQYF
clone_size: NA; v_call: TRBV5-1; d_call: TRBD2; cdr3_length: 15; j_call: TRBJ2-3; cdr3_nt: TGCGCCAGCAGCGTTAGCGGGGGGGTCCCAGATACGCAGTATTTT; cdr3_aa: CASSVSGGVPDTQYF
clone_size: NA; v_call: TRBV6-2/TRBV6-3; d_call: NA; cdr3_length: 17; j_call: TRBJ1-5; cdr3_nt: TGTGCCAGCAGTTCGGGTAAAGATCCCCGCGGGAATCAGCCCCAGCATTTT; cdr3_aa: CASSSGKDPRGNQPQHF
clone_size: NA; v_call: TRBV15; d_call: NA; cdr3_length: 14; j_call: TRBJ2-7; cdr3_nt: TGTGCCACCAGCAGAGATGGTCGGGGCTACGAGCAGTACTTC; cdr3_aa: CATSRDGRGYEQYF
clone_size: NA; v_call: TRBV7-3; d_call: TRBD1; cdr3_length: 16; j_call: TRBJ1-6; cdr3_nt: TGTGCCAGCAGCGCCACAGGGGGCGGTGGGAATTCACCCCTCCACTTT; cdr3_aa: CASSATGGGGNSPLHF
clone_size: NA; v_call: TRBV7-2; d_call: NA; cdr3_length: 14; j_call: TRBJ2-7; cdr3_nt: TGTGCCAGCAGGCCTCACGGGAGCTCCTACGAGCAGTACTTC; cdr3_aa: CASRPHGSSYEQYF
clone_size: once; v_call: TRBV18; d_call: TRBD1; cdr3_length: 16; j_call: TRBJ2-2; cdr3_nt: TGTGCCAGCTCGATGTCAGGGGACAGCAGCACCGGGGAGCTGTTTTTT; cdr3_aa: CASSMSGDSSTGELFF